This entry is about one T cell receptor beta chain. Germline values: CDR1 MDHEN, CDR2 SYDVKM. Trimming removed 5 bases from V and 11 bases from J, with 13 bases in between. The length of the CDR3 is 12 residues. The sample belongs to a study of CD8+CD57+ T cells in acquired aplastic anemia. TCR beta VDJ combinations and CDR3 sequences were profiled from genomic DNA. TCRdb redid the calling of the reads with MiXCR, one entry per CDR3 protein. The sample carries about 41,000 distinct CDR3 sequences, approximately 63% recorded once. All patients picked for sequencing had shown, by flow cytometry, an expansion of CD8+CD57+ cells.

The chain links TRBV28 to TRBJ2-1, with D perhaps TRBD2 (5 bases). The TCR sequence derives from a human donor with aplastic anemia. Sequencing input: sorted CD4+, CD8+, or CD8+CD57+ T cells (not recorded which) from PBMCs. CDR3 DNA: TGTGCCAGCAGTCCCCCCCCGGGGAAGCAGTTCTTC. It is translated as CASSPPPGKQFF.